Presented here are 9 T cell receptor beta chains from one specimen sequenced in a study of CD8 T cells in Susac syndrome. An input of about 0.5 to 1 ug of RNA was subjected to reverse transcription using random hexamers. TCRdb independently ran MiXCR on the immunoSEQ multiplex PCR reads; one entry per CDR3 protein. The sample includes about 200,000 distinct CDR3 sequences, 90% to 97% of them seen just once. Input material: CD4+ T cells from PBMCs. All receptors come from a human donor with multiple sclerosis.

This clonotype appeared once. The V gene is TRBV27, the J gene TRBJ2-3; D is uncertain. CDR1 and CDR2 (germline): MNHEY, SMNVEV (reference sequence). Trimming pared 4 bases from V and 0 bases from J, leaving 14 bases between. The CDR3 totals 16 residues. CDR3: CASSYRPVTSTDTQYF. For the CDR3, the DNA is TGTGCCAGCAGTTATCGGCCAGTCACAAGCACAGATACGCAGTATTTT.

This chain joins TRBV20-1 and TRBJ2-3, with D perhaps being TRBD1 or TRBD2 (5 bases each). CDR1 is DFQATT and CDR2 is SNEGSKA in the germline V gene (reference sequence). The V end lost 6 bases, the J end lost 3 bases, and 16 bases lay between the germline ends. The length of the CDR3 is 14 residues. Written as DNA, the CDR3 is TGCAGTGCCCAGGCGAGGGACGGGACAGATACGCAGTATTTT. The encoded protein is CSAQARDGTDTQYF.

The chain combines TRBV3-1 with TRBJ2-3; a possible D gene is TRBD2 (5 bases). From germline, CDR1 is LGHDT and CDR2 YNNKEL (reference sequence). The CDR3 totals 15 residues. Trimming cost V 4 bases and J 0 bases, with 11 bases left between them. CDR3 amino acids: CASSPFRRSTDTQYF. The DNA of the CDR3 is TGTGCCAGCAGCCCCTTTAGGAGGAGCACAGATACGCAGTATTTT.

This sequence joins TRBV20-1 and TRBJ2-7; D remains unclear. Germline loops: CDR1 DFQATT, CDR2 SNEGSKA (reference sequence). This CDR3 region has 14 residues. Trimming took off 4 bases at V and 0 bases at J, with 13 bases between the two ends. The CDR3 sequence: CSATNRQVSYEQYF. The CDR3 DNA reads TGCAGTGCTACAAATCGCCAGGTCTCCTACGAGCAGTACTTC.

The chain combines TRBV15 with TRBJ2-1; either TRBD1 or TRBD2 may supply D (6 bases each). With 5 bases removed from V and 8 bases from J, the gap between germline ends came to 10 bases. The CDR3 runs 12 residues. Germline CDR1 reads LNHNV; CDR2 reads YYDKDF (reference sequence). In DNA form, the CDR3 reads TGTGCCACCAGCCAGGGGACTCATGAGCAGTTCTTC. Its translation is CATSQGTHEQFF.

The chain recombines TRBV29-1 with TRBJ2-1; 7 bases are shared with TRBD1. The germline V gene has CDR1 SQVTM and CDR2 ANQGSEA. The V and J ends lost 6 bases and 5 bases, in that order; junction bases with no gene match: 13. This CDR3 is built from 15 residues. Written as DNA, the CDR3 is TGCAGCGTACCCTTAGACAGGGCCATCCACAATGAGCAGTTCTTC. Amino acids: CSVPLDRAIHNEQFF.

The chain is built from TRBV7-8 and TRBJ1-5, with D maybe TRBD1 (5 bases). Germline values: CDR1 SGHVS, CDR2 FQNEAQ. This CDR3 is built from 16 residues. V lost 2 bases, J lost 3 bases, and 14 bases lay in between. CDR3 nucleotide sequence: TGTGCCAGCAGCTTAAGGGACCGGGCCACCAATCAGCCCCAGCATTTT. Translating gives CASSLRDRATNQPQHF. Supplemented by reference TRBV7-8 and TRBJ1-5, the full variable domain reads GAGVSQSPRYKVAKRGQDVALRCDPISGHVSLFWYQQALGQGPEFLTYFQNEAQLDKSGLPSDRFFAERPEGSVSTLKIQRTQQEDSAVYLCASSLRDRATNQPQHFGDGTRLSIL.

This chain connects TRBV29-1 to TRBJ1-1, with TRBD1 matching over 11 bases. V lost 5 bases to trimming and J lost 1 base; unmatched junction nucleotides: 12. The CDR3 runs 17 residues. The V gene's germline CDR1 is SQVTM and CDR2 ANQGSEA. Written as DNA, the CDR3 is TGCAGCGTTTCTAGGGACAGGGGGATGCTGGCGAACACTGAAGCTTTCTTT. Its translation is CSVSRDRGMLANTEAFF. The variable domain in full, with the rest retrieved from reference TRBV29-1 and TRBJ1-1, is SAVISQKPSRDICQRGTSLTIQCQVDSQVTMMFWYRQQPGQSLTLIATANQGSEATYESGFVIDKFPISRPNLTFSTLTVSNMSPEDSSIYLCSVSRDRGMLANTEAFFGQGTRLTVV.

The chain employs TRBV4-1 and TRBJ2-3, with TRBD1 matching over 9 bases. The CDR3 loop spans 14 amino acids. The germline gives CDR1 MGHRA, CDR2 YSYEKL. Trimming cost V 4 bases and J 5 bases; bases outside gene matches: 4. CDR3 protein: CASSPGTGQDTQYF. CDR3 in DNA: TGCGCCAGCAGCCCCGGGACAGGGCAAGATACGCAGTATTTT.